This T cell receptor (delta chain) stems from a study of gamma-delta T cells after stem cell transplantation. This CDR3 has 21 residues. Germline lookup yields CDR1 GEAIGNYY and CDR2 EKD. Trimming cost V 3 bases and J 0 bases; bases outside gene matches: 10. TCRdb re-called the RT-PCR reads with CATT. The sample records some 13,000 delta-chain clones, around 33% being singletons. The sample comprised gamma-delta T cells. This TCR derives from a human donor. It is not recorded whose cells these are; they may come from a transplant donor. The rearrangement links TRDV2 to TRDJ3, with 13 bases that match TRDD3. CDR3 DNA: TGTGCCTGTGACTCCCGTACTGGGGGATACGCTAGCTCCTGGGACACCCGACAGATGTTTTTC. As protein: CACDSRTGGYASSWDTRQMFF.